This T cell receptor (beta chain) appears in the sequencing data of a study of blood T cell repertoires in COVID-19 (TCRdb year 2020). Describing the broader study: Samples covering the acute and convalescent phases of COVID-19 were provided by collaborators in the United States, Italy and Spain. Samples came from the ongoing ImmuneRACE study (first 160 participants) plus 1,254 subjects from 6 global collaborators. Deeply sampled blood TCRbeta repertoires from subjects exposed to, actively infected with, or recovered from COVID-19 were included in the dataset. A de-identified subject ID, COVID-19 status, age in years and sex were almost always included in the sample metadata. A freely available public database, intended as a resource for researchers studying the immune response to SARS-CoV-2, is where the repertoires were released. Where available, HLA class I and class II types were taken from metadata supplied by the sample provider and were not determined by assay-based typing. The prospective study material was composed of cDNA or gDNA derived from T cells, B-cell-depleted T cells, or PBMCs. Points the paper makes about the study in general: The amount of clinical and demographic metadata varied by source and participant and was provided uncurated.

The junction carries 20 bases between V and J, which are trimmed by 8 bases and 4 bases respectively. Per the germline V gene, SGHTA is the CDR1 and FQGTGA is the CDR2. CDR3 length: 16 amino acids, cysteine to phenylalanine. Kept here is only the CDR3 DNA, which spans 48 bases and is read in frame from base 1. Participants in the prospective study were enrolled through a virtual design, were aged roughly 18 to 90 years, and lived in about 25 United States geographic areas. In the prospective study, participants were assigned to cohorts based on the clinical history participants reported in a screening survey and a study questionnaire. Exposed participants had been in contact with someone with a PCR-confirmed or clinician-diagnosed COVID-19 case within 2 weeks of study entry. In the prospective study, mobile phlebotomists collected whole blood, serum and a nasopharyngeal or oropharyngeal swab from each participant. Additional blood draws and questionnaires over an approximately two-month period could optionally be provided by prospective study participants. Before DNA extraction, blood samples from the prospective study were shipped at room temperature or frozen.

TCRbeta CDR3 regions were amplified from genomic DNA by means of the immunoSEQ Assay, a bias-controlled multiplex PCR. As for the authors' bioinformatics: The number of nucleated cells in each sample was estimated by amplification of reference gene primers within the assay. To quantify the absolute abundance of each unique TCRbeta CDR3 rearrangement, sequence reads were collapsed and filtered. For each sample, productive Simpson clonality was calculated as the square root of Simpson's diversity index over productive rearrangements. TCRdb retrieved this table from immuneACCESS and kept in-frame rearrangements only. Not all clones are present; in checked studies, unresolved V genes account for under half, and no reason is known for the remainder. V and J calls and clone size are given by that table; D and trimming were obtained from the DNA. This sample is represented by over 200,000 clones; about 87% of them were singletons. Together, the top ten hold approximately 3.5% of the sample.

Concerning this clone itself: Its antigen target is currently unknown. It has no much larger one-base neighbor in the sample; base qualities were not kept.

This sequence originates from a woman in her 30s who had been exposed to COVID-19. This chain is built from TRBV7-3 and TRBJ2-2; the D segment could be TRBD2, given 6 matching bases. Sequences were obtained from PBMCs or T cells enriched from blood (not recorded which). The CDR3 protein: CASGTLGSESTGELFF. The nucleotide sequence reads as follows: TGTGCCAGCGGGACTCTGGGATCCGAAAGCACCGGGGAGCTGTTTTTT.